The sequence of this TCR beta chain was determined in a study of blood T cells in healthy people across ages. Overall study findings and caveats: Expanded clonotype shifts may have been confounded, as the donors had an unknown CMV status.

This clonotype was observed a handful of times. Its target is not known. Per sample, a minimum of 6 million PBMCs were isolated. Primers used in a second PCR of roughly 7 to 12 cycles were a sample-barcoded 5' primer and a J-beta primer mix. One entry per CDR3 protein results from TCRdb running MiXCR on the 5' RACE reads. Among 800,000 or so distinct CDR3 sequences listed, around 25% were seen once. The germline gives CDR1 DFQATT, CDR2 SNEGSKA (reference sequence). The CDR3 is 13 residues long. These data were also filed under a second study, of T cells of mothers and their children. That work contributes: Related mother-child pairs showed slightly, non-significantly higher overlap than unrelated pairs.

Sequencing used blood. The chain employs TRBV20-1 and TRBJ2-5, with D unresolved. The DNA matches TRBJ2-7 better at its end, which makes the J call doubtful. The clonotype originates from a boy aged 5 to 17 in good health. This chain's CDR3 is CSATGPANVEQYF. In DNA form, the CDR3 reads TGCAGTGCTACCGGTCCTGCAAACGTCGAGCAGTACTTC.